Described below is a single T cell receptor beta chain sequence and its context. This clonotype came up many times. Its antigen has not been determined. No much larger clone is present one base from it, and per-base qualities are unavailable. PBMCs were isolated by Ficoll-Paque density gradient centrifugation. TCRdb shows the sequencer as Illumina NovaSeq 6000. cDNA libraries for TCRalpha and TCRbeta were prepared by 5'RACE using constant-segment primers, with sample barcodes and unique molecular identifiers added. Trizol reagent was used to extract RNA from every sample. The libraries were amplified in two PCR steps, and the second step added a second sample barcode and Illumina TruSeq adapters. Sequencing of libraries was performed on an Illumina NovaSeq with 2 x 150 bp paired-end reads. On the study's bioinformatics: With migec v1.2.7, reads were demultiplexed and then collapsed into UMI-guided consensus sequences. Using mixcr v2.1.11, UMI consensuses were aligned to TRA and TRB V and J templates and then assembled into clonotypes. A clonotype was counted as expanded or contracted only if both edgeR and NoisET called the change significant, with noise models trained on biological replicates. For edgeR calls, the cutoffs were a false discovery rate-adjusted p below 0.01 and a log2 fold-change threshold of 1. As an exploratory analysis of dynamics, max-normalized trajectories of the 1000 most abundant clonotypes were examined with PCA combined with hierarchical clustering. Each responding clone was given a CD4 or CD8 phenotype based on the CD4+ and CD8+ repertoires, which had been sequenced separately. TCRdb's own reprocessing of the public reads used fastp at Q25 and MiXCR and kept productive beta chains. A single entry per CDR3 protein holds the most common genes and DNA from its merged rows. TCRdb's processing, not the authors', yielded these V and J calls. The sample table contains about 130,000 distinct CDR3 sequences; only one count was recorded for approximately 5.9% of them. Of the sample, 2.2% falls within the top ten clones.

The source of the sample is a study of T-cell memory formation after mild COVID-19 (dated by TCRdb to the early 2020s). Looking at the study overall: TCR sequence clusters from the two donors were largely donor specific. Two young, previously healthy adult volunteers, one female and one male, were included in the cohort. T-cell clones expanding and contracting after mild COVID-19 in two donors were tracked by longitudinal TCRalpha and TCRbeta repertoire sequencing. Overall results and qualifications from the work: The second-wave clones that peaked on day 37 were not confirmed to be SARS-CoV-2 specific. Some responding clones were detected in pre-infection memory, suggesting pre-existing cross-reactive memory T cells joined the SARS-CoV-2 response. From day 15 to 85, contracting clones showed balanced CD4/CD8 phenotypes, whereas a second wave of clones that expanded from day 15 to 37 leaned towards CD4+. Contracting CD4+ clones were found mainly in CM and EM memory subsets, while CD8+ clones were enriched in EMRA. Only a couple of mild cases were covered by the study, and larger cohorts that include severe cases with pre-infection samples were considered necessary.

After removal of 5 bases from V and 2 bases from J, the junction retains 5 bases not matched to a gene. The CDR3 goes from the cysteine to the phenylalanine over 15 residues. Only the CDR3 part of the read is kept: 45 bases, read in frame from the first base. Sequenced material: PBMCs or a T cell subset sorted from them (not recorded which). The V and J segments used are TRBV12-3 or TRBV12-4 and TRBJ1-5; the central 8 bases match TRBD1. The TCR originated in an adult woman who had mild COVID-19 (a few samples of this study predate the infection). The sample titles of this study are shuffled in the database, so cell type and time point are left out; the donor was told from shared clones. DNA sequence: TGTGCCAGCAGTCCGACAGGGGTTGGCAATCAGCCCCAGCATTTT. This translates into CASSPTGVGNQPQHF.